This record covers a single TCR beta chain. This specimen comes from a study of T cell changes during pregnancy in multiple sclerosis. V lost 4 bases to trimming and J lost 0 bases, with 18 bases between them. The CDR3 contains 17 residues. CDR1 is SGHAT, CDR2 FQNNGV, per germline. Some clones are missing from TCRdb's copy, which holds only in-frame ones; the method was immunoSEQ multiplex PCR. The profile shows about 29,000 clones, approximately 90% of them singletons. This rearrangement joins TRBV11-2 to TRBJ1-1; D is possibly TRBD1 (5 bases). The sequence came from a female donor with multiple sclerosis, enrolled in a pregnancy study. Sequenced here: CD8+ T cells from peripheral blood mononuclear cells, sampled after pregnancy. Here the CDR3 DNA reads TGTGCCAGCAGCTCCCTTAGTTCGACAGACCTGAACACTGAAGCTTTCTTT. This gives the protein CASSSLSSTDLNTEAFF. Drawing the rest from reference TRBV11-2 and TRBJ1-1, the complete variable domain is EAGVAQSPRYKIIEKRQSVAFWCNPISGHATLYWYQQILGQGPKLLIQFQNNGVVDDSQLPKDRFSAERLKGVDSTLKIQPAKLEDSAVYLCASSSLSSTDLNTEAFFGQGTRLTVV.